What follows are 20 T cell receptor beta chains derived from one specimen sequenced in a study of vaccination effects on CD4 cells after COVID-19. Which antigens these TCRs recognize remains unknown. The assay was immunoSEQ multiplex PCR, and TCRdb's table has in-frame clones only and misses some. The table records about 45,000 clones, roughly 72% of them present only once. An approximately ten-day culture period preceded the isolation of CD4+ T cells. Two doses of either BNT162b2 or mRNA-1273 were given to each participant. The source was CD4+ T cells from PBMCs cultured without peptide, collected after COVID-19 vaccination. Every receptor here comes from a human donor who received a COVID-19 vaccine.

The rearrangement links TRBV27 to TRBJ1-1; TRBD1 aligns across 9 bases. The CDR3 contains 15 residues. Germline V gives CDR1 MNHEY, CDR2 SMNVEV (reference sequence). With 6 bases clipped from V and 4 bases from J, the junction kept 9 bases outside the gene matches. The CDR3 reads CASRRPGTGSTEAFF. The CDR3 DNA reads as TGTGCCAGCAGGCGACCCGGGACAGGGAGCACTGAAGCTTTCTTT.

The gene calls are TRBV5-1 and TRBJ1-2; 9 positions match TRBD1. Germline trimming cut 0 bases from V and 3 bases from J; bases unmatched to any gene: 0. Germline V CDR1 and CDR2: SGHRS, YFSETQ. This CDR3 has 14 amino acids. As DNA, the CDR3 is TGCGCCAGCAGCTTGGGGGACAGGGACTATGGCTACACCTTC. Translation gives CASSLGDRDYGYTF.

This clone was detected a few times. This chain's CDR3 is CASSQDPTSGVNEQYF. In DNA form, the CDR3 reads TGTGCCAGCAGCCAAGATCCGACTAGCGGGGTAAACGAGCAGTACTTC. The chain carries TRBV4-2 and TRBJ2-7; TRBD2 matches 11 bases. Trimming at V came to 0 bases and at J to 5 bases, leaving 6 bases not matched to a gene. The germline V gene has CDR1 LGHNA and CDR2 YNFKEQ. The CDR3 is 16 amino acids.

The J gene is TRBJ2-1, the V gene TRBV3-1 (or the pseudogene TRBV3-2); D not certain. The CDR3 has 13 amino acids. The germline V gene has CDR1 LGHDT and CDR2 YNNKEL (reference sequence). V lost 3 bases, J lost 7 bases, and 10 bases lay in between. The chain's CDR3 is CASSQSLANEQFF. CDR3 DNA sequence: TGTGCCAGCAGCCAGAGCCTGGCAAATGAGCAGTTCTTC.

This CDR3 is CASSEFSGNSPLHF. The CDR3 DNA sequence: TGTGCCAGCAGTGAGTTCTCGGGAAATTCACCCCTCCACTTT. V usage is TRBV6-4 and J usage is TRBJ1-6; D is ambiguous. Trimming removed 3 bases from V and 7 bases from J, with 10 bases in between. Per the germline V gene, CDR1 is MRHNA and CDR2 is SNTAGT. This CDR3 is 14 amino acids long.

V gene TRBV3-1 (or the pseudogene TRBV3-2) combines with J gene TRBJ1-6; the D is unclear. The CDR3 is 14 amino acids. Germline V gene data show CDR1 as LGHDT and CDR2 as YNNKEL (reference sequence). The V and J ends lost 1 base and 7 bases respectively, with 8 bases between them. CDR3 loop: CASSQVQMNSPLHF. CDR3 in DNA: TGTGCCAGCAGCCAAGTACAGATGAATTCACCCCTCCACTTT.

DNA of the CDR3: TGTGCCAGCAGTTTAGGGCAGGGGGGCCCCCAGCATTTT. Translating gives CASSLGQGGPQHF. The rearrangement links TRBV12-3 or TRBV12-4 to TRBJ1-5; 7 positions agree with TRBD1. V lost 1 base to trimming and J lost 10 bases; unmatched junction nucleotides: 4. This CDR3 spans 13 amino acids.

The chain joins TRBV5-4 to TRBJ2-3; 9 bases match TRBD1. Germline CDR1 SGHNT, CDR2 YYREEE (reference sequence). Trimming at V came to 3 bases and at J to 5 bases, leaving 7 bases not matched to a gene. The CDR3 has 15 amino acids. The CDR3 coding sequence is TGTGCCAGCAGCTCCCGGGACAGGGATTTAGATACGCAGTATTTT. Residues: CASSSRDRDLDTQYF.

The V and J genes are TRBV27 and TRBJ1-6; D may be TRBD1 (5 bases). This CDR3 comprises 14 residues. Germline lookup yields CDR1 MNHEY and CDR2 SMNVEV (reference sequence). V lost 6 bases to trimming and J lost 6 bases, with 12 bases between them. The CDR3 DNA is TGTGCCAGCAGCGCCGGGACGGTTAATTCACCCCTCCACTTT. Translation gives CASSAGTVNSPLHF.

This clone was seen more than once but under ten times. This sequence joins TRBV23-1 and TRBJ2-2; unclear D gene. TRBV23-1 is filed as an ORF, its function uncertain. This CDR3 comprises 14 residues. The germline V and J ends were trimmed by 4 bases and 2 bases, with 8 bases remaining between them. CDR3 amino acids: CASSLGSNTGELFF. The CDR3 nucleotides read TGCGCCAGCAGTCTGGGCAGTAACACCGGGGAGCTGTTTTTT.

V usage is TRBV18 and J usage is TRBJ2-7; D could derive from TRBD1 or TRBD2 (5 bases each). From germline, CDR1 is KGHSH and CDR2 LQKENI. V lost 6 bases, J lost 2 bases, and 14 bases lay in between. The CDR3 runs 14 residues. The chain's CDR3 is CASSIRGPTYEQYF. The DNA for the CDR3 is TGTGCCAGCTCGATAAGGGGACCCACCTACGAGCAGTACTTC.

The chain employs TRBV9 and TRBJ2-7; D is undetermined. The germline V gene encodes CDR1 SGDLS and CDR2 YYNGEE. Trimming pared 4 bases from V and 1 base from J, leaving 9 bases between. This CDR3 has 13 residues. The CDR3 region has the DNA TGTGCCAGCAGCCTTCAGGATTCCTACGAGCAGTACTTC. It codes for CASSLQDSYEQYF. The variable domain in full, with the rest retrieved from reference TRBV9 and TRBJ2-7, is DSGVTQTPKHLITATGQRVTLRCSPRSGDLSVYWYQQSLDQGLQFLIQYYNGEERAKGNILERFSAQQFPDLHSELNLSSLELGDSALYFCASSLQDSYEQYFGPGTRLTVT.

The rearrangement joins TRBV5-1 to TRBJ1-1, with TRBD1 matching over 7 bases. This CDR3 has 16 amino acids. Germline values: CDR1 SGHRS, CDR2 YFSETQ. V dropped 3 bases and J dropped 0; count of bases not matched to a gene: 8. The CDR3, as DNA: TGCGCCAGCAGCTCTGCCTCCGGGACAGTGAACACTGAAGCTTTCTTT. As protein: CASSSASGTVNTEAFF. Looking up the rest from reference TRBV5-1 and TRBJ1-1 gives the full variable domain: KAGVTQTPRYLIKTRGQQVTLSCSPISGHRSVSWYQQTPGQGLQFLFEYFSETQRNKGNFPGRFSGRQFSNSRSEMNVSTLELGDSALYLCASSSASGTVNTEAFFGQGTRLTVV.

The rearrangement links TRBV14 to TRBJ1-1, with unresolved D. V lost 3 bases to trimming and J lost 0 bases, with 5 bases between them. The germline gives CDR1 SGHDN, CDR2 FVKESK. The CDR3 is made up of 13 amino acids. The chain's CDR3 is CASSHGLNTEAFF. For the CDR3, the DNA is TGTGCCAGCAGCCACGGACTGAACACTGAAGCTTTCTTT.

This clone was recorded once. The chain couples TRBV11-3 to TRBJ2-1, with D maybe TRBD2 (5 bases). Germline V gene lookup returns CDR1 SGHNT and CDR2 YENEEA. V gave up 1 base and J gave up 8 bases, with 18 bases separating them. This CDR3 contains 16 residues. This CDR3 reads CASSLVSFGGADEQFF. The CDR3 bases are TGTGCCAGCAGCTTAGTCTCTTTTGGAGGTGCCGATGAGCAGTTCTTC.

The chain joins TRBV11-2 to TRBJ2-4, with D unclear. Germline V lookup: CDR1 SGHAT, CDR2 FQNNGV. The V end lost 1 base, the J end lost 8 bases, and 12 bases lay between the germline ends. The CDR3 extends over 14 amino acids. This CDR3 reads CASSLGRRLDIQYF. The CDR3 nucleotides read TGTGCCAGCAGCTTAGGCCGGCGTTTGGACATTCAGTACTTC.

The J gene is TRBJ2-3, the V gene TRBV5-6; TRBD1 agrees at 11 bases. This CDR3 has 14 residues. Germline assignment: CDR1 SGHDT and CDR2 YYEEEE. V trimming: 4 bases; J trimming: 8 bases; junction bases outside the gene matches: 6. CDR3 protein: CASSVGQGAVTQYF. The CDR3, as DNA: TGTGCCAGCAGCGTCGGACAGGGGGCCGTTACGCAGTATTTT.

This clone was seen a handful of times. J is TRBJ2-3 and V is TRBV12-3 or TRBV12-4; 10 bases align to TRBD2. This CDR3 has 12 residues. V lost 5 bases and J lost 9; bases outside the gene matches: 2. CDR3 amino acids: CASSNSGGTQYF. The CDR3 DNA follows: TGTGCCAGCAGTAATAGCGGGGGGACGCAGTATTTT.

The rearrangement links TRBV6-5 to TRBJ1-2, with TRBD1 identical over 7 bases. This CDR3 region has 14 residues. Germline V lookup: CDR1 MNHEY, CDR2 SVGAGI. Trimming cost V 6 bases and J 6 bases; bases outside gene matches: 10. In DNA form, the CDR3 reads TGTGCCAGCAGAGACCCTAACAGGGGTCATGGCTACACCTTC. Translated, it gives CASRDPNRGHGYTF.

This clone was counted only a few times. The CDR3 here is CATSDPGMGYNEQFF. The CDR3 nucleotides read TGTGCCACCAGTGATCCAGGTATGGGCTACAATGAGCAGTTCTTC. The rearrangement uses TRBV24-1 and TRBJ2-1, with D hard to call. Deletions cut 3 bases from V and 3 bases from J, with 11 bases between. This CDR3 is 15 amino acids long. CDR1 and CDR2 from the germline V gene are KGHDR and SFDVKD.